The sequence of this T cell receptor beta chain was determined in a study of read filtering for tumor transcriptome and immune sequencing. Background on the study: Revised staging placed 8 or 9 patients in R-ISS I, 15 to 20 in II, more than 5 in III. After DNase treatment, RNA was made into whole-transcriptome libraries.

This clonotype was counted at least ten times. Antigen unknown. Study-level findings and limits: Without single-read clonotypes, shared clonotype proportions correlated more between IR-seq and RNA-seq. Compared with RNA-seq, IR-seq gave much higher clonotype depth and reliability.

The library was built from about 400 ng RNA with molecular barcoded adaptors for alpha/delta and beta/gamma chains. TCRdb re-called the reads with MiXCR, one entry per CDR3 protein. The table lists 100,000 to 150,000 distinct CDR3 sequences, about 12% of them singletons. The TCR originated in a donor at least 40 years old with multiple myeloma. The sample comprised a population of CD138-negative cells sorted from bone marrow.

The DNA for the CDR3 is TGTGCCAGTAGTCTAGTGGGAGGGTCGCGGGAGCAGTACTTC. Residues: CASSLVGGSREQYF. V gene TRBV19 combines with J gene TRBJ2-7; TRBD2 matches 7 bases. Germline V lookup: CDR1 LNHDA, CDR2 SQIVND (reference sequence). Trimming at V came to 5 bases and at J to 7 bases, leaving 11 bases not matched to a gene. CDR3 length equals 14 residues.